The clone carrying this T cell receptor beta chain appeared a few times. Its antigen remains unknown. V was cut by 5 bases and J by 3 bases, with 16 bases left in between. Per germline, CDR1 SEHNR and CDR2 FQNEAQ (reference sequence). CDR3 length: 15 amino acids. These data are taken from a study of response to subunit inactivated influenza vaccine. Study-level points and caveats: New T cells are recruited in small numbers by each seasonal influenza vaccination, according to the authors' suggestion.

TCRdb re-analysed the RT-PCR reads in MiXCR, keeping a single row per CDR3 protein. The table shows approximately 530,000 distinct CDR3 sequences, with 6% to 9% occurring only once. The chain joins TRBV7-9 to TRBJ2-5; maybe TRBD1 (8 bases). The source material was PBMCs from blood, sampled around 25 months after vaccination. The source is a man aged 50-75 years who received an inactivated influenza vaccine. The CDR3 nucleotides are TGTGCCAGCAGCCCCAGGGGGCTAGCGGAAGAGACCCAGTACTTC. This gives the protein CASSPRGLAEETQYF.